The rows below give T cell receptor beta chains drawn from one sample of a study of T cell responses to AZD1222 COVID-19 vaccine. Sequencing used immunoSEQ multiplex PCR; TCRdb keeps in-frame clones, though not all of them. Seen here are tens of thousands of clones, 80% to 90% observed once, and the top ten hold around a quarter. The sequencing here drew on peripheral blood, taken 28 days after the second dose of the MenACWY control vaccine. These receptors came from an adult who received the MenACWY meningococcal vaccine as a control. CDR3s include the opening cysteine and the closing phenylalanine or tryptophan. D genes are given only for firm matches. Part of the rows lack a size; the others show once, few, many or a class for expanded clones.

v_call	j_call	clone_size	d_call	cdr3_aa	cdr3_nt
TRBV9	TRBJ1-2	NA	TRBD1	CASSESGQPYGYTF	TGTGCCAGCAGCGAATCGGGACAGCCCTATGGCTACACCTTC
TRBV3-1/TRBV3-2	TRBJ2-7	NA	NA	CASSPTGISYEQYF	TGTGCCAGCAGCCCCACAGGGATCTCCTACGAGCAGTACTTC
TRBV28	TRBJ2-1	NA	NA	CASTLGHPGYNEQFF	TGTGCCAGCACTCTGGGACACCCTGGCTACAATGAGCAGTTCTTC
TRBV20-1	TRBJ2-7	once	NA	CSATYYEQYF	TGCAGTGCTACGTACTACGAGCAGTACTTC
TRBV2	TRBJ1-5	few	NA	CASSEWGAIQPQHF	TGTGCCAGCAGTGAATGGGGGGCCATTCAGCCCCAGCATTTT
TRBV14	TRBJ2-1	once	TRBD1	CASSQEIGTGFDEQFF	TGTGCCAGCAGCCAAGAAATCGGGACAGGGTTCGATGAGCAGTTCTTC
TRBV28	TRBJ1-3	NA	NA	CASSSNSGNTIYF	TGTGCCAGCAGCTCAAACTCTGGAAACACCATATATTTT
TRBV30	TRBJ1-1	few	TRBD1	CAWSATGGPSAFF	TGTGCCTGGAGTGCCACAGGGGGCCCGAGTGCTTTCTTT
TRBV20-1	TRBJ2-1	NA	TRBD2	CSASWGSGWLNEQFF	TGCAGTGCTAGTTGGGGTAGCGGGTGGCTCAATGAGCAGTTCTTC
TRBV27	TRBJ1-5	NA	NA	CASSLGWGNQPQHF	TGTGCCAGCAGTTTAGGGTGGGGCAATCAGCCCCAGCATTTT
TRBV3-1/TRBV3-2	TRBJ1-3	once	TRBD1	CASEQTGRGNTIYF	TGTGCCAGCGAGCAGACAGGGCGTGGAAACACCATATATTTT
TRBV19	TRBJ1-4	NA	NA	CASSIFTTNEKLFF	TGTGCCAGTAGTATCTTCACGACTAATGAAAAACTGTTTTTT
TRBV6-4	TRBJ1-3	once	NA	CASKEPHPLFSGNTIYF	TGTGCCAGCAAGGAACCCCATCCCCTTTTCTCTGGAAACACCATATATTTT
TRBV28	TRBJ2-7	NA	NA	CASSSTGFPYEQYF	TGTGCCAGCAGTTCAACAGGGTTCCCCTACGAGCAGTACTTC
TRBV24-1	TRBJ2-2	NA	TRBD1	CATSSDRRYTGELFF	TGTGCCACCAGTTCGGACAGGCGATACACCGGGGAGCTGTTTTTT
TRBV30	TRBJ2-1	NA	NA	CAWSSTGGVHNEQFF	TGTGCCTGGAGTTCCACTGGCGGGGTCCACAATGAGCAGTTCTTC
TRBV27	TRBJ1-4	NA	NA	CASSSYRTRNEKLFF	TGTGCCAGCAGTTCGTATCGGACACGTAATGAAAAACTGTTTTTT